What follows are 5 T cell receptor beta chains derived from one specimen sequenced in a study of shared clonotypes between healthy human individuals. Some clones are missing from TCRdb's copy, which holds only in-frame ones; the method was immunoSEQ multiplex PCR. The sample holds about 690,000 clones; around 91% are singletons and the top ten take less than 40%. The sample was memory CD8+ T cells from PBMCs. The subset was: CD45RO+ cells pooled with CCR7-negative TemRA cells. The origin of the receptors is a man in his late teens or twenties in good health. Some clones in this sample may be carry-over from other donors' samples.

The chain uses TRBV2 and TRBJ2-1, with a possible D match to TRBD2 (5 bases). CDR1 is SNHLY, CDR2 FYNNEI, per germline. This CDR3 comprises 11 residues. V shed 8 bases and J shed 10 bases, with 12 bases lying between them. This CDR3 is CASGETVEQFF. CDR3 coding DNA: TGTGCCAGCGGGGAGACTGTCGAGCAGTTCTTC.

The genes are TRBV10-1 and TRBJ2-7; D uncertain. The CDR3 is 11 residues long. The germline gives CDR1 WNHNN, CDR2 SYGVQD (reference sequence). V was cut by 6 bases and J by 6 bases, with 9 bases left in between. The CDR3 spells CASSAGGEQYF. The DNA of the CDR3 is TGCGCCAGCAGCGCCGGTGGCGAGCAGTACTTC.

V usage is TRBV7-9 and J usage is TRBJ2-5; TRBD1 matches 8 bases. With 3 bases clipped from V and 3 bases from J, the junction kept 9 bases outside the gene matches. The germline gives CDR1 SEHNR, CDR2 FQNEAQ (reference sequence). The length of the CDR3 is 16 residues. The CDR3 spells CASSLDRARLKETQYF. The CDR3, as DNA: TGTGCCAGCAGCTTGGACAGGGCGCGCCTCAAAGAGACCCAGTACTTC.

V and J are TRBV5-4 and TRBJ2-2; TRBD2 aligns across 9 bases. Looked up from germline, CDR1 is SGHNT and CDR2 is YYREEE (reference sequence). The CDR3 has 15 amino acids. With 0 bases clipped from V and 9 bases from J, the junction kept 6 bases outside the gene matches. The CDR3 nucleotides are TGTGCCAGCAGCTTGGCTTCTAGCGGGACGTGGGAGCTGTTTTTT. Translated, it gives CASSLASSGTWELFF.

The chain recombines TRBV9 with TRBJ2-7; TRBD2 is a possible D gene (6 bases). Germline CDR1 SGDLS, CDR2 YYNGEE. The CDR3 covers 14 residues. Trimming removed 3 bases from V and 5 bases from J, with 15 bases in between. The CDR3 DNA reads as TGTGCCAGCAGCGCGGCGAGGGGACTCGACGAGCAGTACTTC. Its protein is CASSAARGLDEQYF. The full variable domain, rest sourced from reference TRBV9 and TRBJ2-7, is DSGVTQTPKHLITATGQRVTLRCSPRSGDLSVYWYQQSLDQGLQFLIQYYNGEERAKGNILERFSAQQFPDLHSELNLSSLELGDSALYFCASSAARGLDEQYFGPGTRLTVT.